Included here is one T cell receptor beta chain sequence, with context. Profiling relied on immunoSEQ multiplex PCR, and the TCRdb table lists in-frame clones only, not all of them. This sample has hundreds of thousands of clones; around 96% occur once, and the top ten carry roughly 0.1%. The data were obtained in a study of shared clonotypes between healthy human individuals. Naive CD8 populations comprised CD45RO-negative cells positively selected for CCR7, excluding terminally differentiated effector memory CD45RA+ cells. Sample: naive CD8+ T cells sorted from blood. This sequence originates from a woman in her thirties in good health.

The CDR3 DNA reads TGCGCCAGCAGCCAAGATTCCTTCGCGGAGTGGAAGACCCAGTACTTC. Its protein is CASSQDSFAEWKTQYF. The chain links TRBV4-1 to TRBJ2-5; D is undetermined. Trimming took off 0 bases at V and 6 bases at J, with 17 bases between the two ends. CDR3 length equals 16 residues. Germline CDR1 is MGHRA and CDR2 is YSYEKL.